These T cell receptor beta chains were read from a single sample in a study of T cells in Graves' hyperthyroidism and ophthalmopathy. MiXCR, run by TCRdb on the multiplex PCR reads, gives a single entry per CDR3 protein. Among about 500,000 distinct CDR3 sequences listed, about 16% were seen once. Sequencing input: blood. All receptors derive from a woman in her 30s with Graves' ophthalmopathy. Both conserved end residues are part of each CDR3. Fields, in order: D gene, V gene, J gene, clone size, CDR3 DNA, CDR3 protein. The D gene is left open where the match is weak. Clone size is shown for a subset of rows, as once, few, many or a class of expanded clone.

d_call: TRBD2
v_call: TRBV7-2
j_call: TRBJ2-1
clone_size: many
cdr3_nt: TGTGCCAGCAGCCCCTGGACTAGTGAAGAGCAGTTCTTC
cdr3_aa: CASSPWTSEEQFF

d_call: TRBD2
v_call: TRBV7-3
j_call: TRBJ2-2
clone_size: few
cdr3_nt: TGTGCCAGCAGCCAGGATCCGGGACTAGCTAACACCGGGGAGCTGTTTTTT
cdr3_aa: CASSQDPGLANTGELFF

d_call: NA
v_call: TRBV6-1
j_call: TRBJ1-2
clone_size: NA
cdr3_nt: TGTGCCAGCATTCCCGAGCCCGGGAGCGTTAACTACACCTTC
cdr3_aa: CASIPEPGSVNYTF

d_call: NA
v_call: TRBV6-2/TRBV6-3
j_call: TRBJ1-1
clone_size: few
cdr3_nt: TGTGCCAGCGGTAAGGACAGTCTTAACACTGAAGCTTTCTTT
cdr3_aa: CASGKDSLNTEAFF

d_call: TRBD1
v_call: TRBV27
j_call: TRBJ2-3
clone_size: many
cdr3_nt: TGTGCCAGCAGTTTACCTCCCGGGACAGGGGCCTATAGCACAGATACGCAGTATTTT
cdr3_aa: CASSLPPGTGAYSTDTQYF

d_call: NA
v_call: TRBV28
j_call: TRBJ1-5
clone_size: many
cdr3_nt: TGTGCCAGCAGTACTTTTTTTGGGGGCCGCGGTCAGCCCCAGCATTTT
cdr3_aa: CASSTFFGGRGQPQHF

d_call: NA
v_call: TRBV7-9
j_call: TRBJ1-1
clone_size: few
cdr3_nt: TGTGCCAGCAGCTTAGAGCCGGGACGGTACACTGAAGCTTTCTTT
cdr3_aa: CASSLEPGRYTEAFF

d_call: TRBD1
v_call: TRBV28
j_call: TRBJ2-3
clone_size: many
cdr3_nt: TGTGCCAGCAGTTTGCAGGGGGCGCGGGATACGCAGTATTTT
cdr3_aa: CASSLQGARDTQYF

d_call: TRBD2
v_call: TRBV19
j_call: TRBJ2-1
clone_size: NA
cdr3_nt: TGTGCCAGTAGTATATACGCCGGGACTAGGCATGAGCAGTTCTTC
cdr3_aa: CASSIYAGTRHEQFF

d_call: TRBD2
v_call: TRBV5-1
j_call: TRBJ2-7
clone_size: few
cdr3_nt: TGCGCCAGCAGCTTCTCCCTAGCGGGAGCTTCCTACGAGCAGTACTTC
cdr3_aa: CASSFSLAGASYEQYF

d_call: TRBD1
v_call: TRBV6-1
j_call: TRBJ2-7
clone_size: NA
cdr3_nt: TGTGCCAGCAGTTATAGGCAGGGGGCCCCCTACGAGCAGTACTTC
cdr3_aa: CASSYRQGAPYEQYF

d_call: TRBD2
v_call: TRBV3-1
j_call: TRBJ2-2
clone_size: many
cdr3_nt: TGTGCCAGCACGGGACTAGCGGGAGAGCTGTTTTTT
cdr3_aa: CASTGLAGELFF

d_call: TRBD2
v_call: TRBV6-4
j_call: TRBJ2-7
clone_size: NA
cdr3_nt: TGTGCCAGCAGTGACGGTCTCGGGGGGGCCAGCTCCTACGAGCAGTACTTC
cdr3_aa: CASSDGLGGASSYEQYF

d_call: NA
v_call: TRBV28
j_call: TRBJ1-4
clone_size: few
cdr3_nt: TGTGCCAGCAGTCCCGGAGGGGTTGAAGGTGAAAAACTGTTTTTT
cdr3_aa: CASSPGGVEGEKLFF

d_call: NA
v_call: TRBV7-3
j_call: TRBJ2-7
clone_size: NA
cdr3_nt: TGTGCCAGCAGCTTAGTCAAGACGCTTGGCTACGAGCAGTACTTC
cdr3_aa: CASSLVKTLGYEQYF